This T cell receptor beta chain was sequenced in a study of primary melanoma T cells and metastatic recurrence (dated by TCRdb to 2020 to 2022). Concerning the study at large: A total of 150 to 250 primary melanomas made up the cohort, all of stage T2 to T4 and more than 1 mm thick. The T-cell fraction measured by TCR beta sequencing was compared against progression-free survival as the clinical outcome. Whether patient outcome could be predicted by T-cell fraction and T-cell repertoire clonality in primary melanoma tumors was the question this study put to the test. Histopathological grading of tumor-infiltrating lymphocytes served as the comparison point for the T-cell fraction derived from sequencing. The full study reports these points: The authors framed an effective T-cell-mediated antitumor response in primary melanoma only as a suggestion, not a demonstrated mechanism. Regardless of nodal disease, mitotic rate or ulceration status, a T-cell fraction above 20% appeared to be protective. Tumor T-cell fraction was reported to predict progression-free survival independently of thickness, ulceration, mitotic rate and age. Reportedly, adding T-cell fraction to tumor thickness improved progression-free survival prediction more than adding any other histopathological variable did.

Its CDR3 holds 15 amino acids, cysteine through phenylalanine. Left in the record is the CDR3 DNA by itself, 45 bases read in frame from the first base. Reading the germline V gene gives CDR1 KGHSH and CDR2 LQKENI. Trimming removed 3 bases from V and 9 bases from J; the gene matches leave 11 bases unexplained. This clone was observed a few times. Its antigen is currently not known. No much larger clonotype is one base removed from it; base qualities were not supplied. The library was obtained by the immunoSEQ multiplex PCR assay. Primary melanoma tumor tissue underwent high-throughput sequencing of the T-cell receptor beta chain. The original methods were these. Among the repertoire analyses were the distribution of insertions and deletions and the sharing of TCRB CDR3 between samples. A gradient-boosted model ranked the predictive value of the T-cell fraction against histopathological variables. The table was pulled from immuneACCESS by TCRdb, which kept in-frame rearrangements only. Such tables lose some clones; where checked, under half of the loss comes from unresolved V genes, and the rest has no known cause. The D gene and trimming were derived from the DNA, and the V and J assignments and clone size from that table. Within this sample are around 3,000 clones, with roughly four fifths of them counted one time only. More than 20% of the sample lies in the top ten.

Each patient's primary melanoma had been surgically resected and was viewed as potentially curable, though still at risk of metastatic recurrence. The receptor comes from a human donor with melanoma. The chain links TRBV18 with TRBJ2-1, with 7 bases matching TRBD2. The sequencing input was melanoma tumor tissue. CDR3 sequence: CASSPPGGRVAEQFF. In nucleotides, the sequence is TGTGCCAGCTCACCCCCGGGAGGCAGGGTTGCTGAGCAGTTCTTC.